Presented here are 10 T cell receptor beta chains from one specimen sequenced in a study of glioma-infiltrating T cells. The iRepertoire nested amplicon-rescue multiplex PCR amplified TCR alpha and beta CDR3s from RNA. TCRdb re-derived calls from the multiplex PCR reads in MiXCR, one entry per CDR3 protein. The table has 300,000 to 450,000 distinct CDR3 sequences, about 40% seen once. Source material: glioma tissue, nonneoplastic brain tissue, or PBMCs (not recorded which). All receptors come from a human donor with low-grade glioma or glioblastoma, undergoing nonglioma brain surgery, or in good health (not recorded which).

This clonotype was found a few times. V usage is TRBV19 and J usage is TRBJ1-2; maybe TRBD1 (6 bases). The CDR3 is made up of 16 amino acids. V lost 5 bases and J lost 7, with 23 bases in between. In germline, CDR1 is LNHDA, CDR2 SQIVND (reference sequence). The CDR3 reads CASSPLAEQGTIGYTF. CDR3 coding DNA: TGTGCCAGTAGTCCCCTTGCGGAACAGGGCACCATTGGCTACACCTTC.

The V call is TRBV28, the J call TRBJ2-3; no definite D call. This CDR3 is built from 15 residues. Between the trimmed V and J ends, which lost 6 bases and 2 bases, there was a span of 15 bases. Germline CDR1 is MDHEN and CDR2 is SYDVKM. The CDR3 reads CASSLGRPLTDTQYF. The CDR3 coding sequence is TGTGCCAGCAGCTTAGGCAGACCCCTCACAGATACGCAGTATTTT.

This clonotype has only a few counts. The chain combines TRBV20-1 with TRBJ2-2; D is possibly TRBD1 (5 bases). Per the germline V gene, CDR1 is DFQATT and CDR2 is SNEGSKA (reference sequence). V lost 6 bases to trimming and J lost 3 bases, with 5 bases between them. CDR3 length: 11 amino acids. The CDR3 DNA sequence: TGCAGTGCGACAGACACCGGGGAGCTGTTTTTT. Amino acid sequence: CSATDTGELFF.

This clonotype has ten or more counts. J is TRBJ2-7 and V is TRBV4-3; TRBD2 matches 8 bases. The CDR3 runs 17 residues. CDR1 is LGHNA and CDR2 is YSLEER in the germline V gene. The J segment lost 5 bases and the V segment lost 0 bases, leaving 12 bases of the junction unmatched. Here the CDR3 reads CASSQDPRGGEGNEQYF. Here the CDR3 DNA reads TGCGCCAGCAGCCAAGATCCTCGGGGGGGAGAAGGCAACGAGCAGTACTTC.

This clonotype was observed a few times. The chain employs TRBV4-1 and TRBJ1-3; no reliable D call. Germline loops: CDR1 MGHRA, CDR2 YSYEKL. CDR3 length: 15 residues. V was cut by 2 bases and J by 4 bases, with 12 bases left in between. The CDR3 reads CASSQTFSRGNTIYF. The CDR3 region has the DNA TGCGCCAGCAGCCAAACGTTTTCAAGAGGAAACACCATATATTTT.

J is TRBJ2-7 and V is TRBV7-2; D gene unclear. Germline assignment: CDR1 SGHTA and CDR2 FQGNSA. This CDR3 region has 15 residues. V lost 1 base and J 0 bases, leaving 10 bases between the germline ends. Here the CDR3 reads CASSLGWSGSYEQYF. The CDR3 nucleotides read TGTGCCAGCAGCTTAGGTTGGTCGGGCTCCTACGAGCAGTACTTC.

In the case of this clonotype: Possible read error: a much larger clone is one base away. V and J are TRBV20-1 and TRBJ2-7; the D gene is possibly TRBD1 (6 bases). This CDR3 comprises 13 residues. Germline V CDR1 and CDR2: DFQATT, SNEGSKA (reference sequence). The DNA of the CDR3 is TGCAGTGCCACGCCGGGACATTCCTACGAGCGGTACTTC. This encodes CSATPGHSYERYF.

A word on this clonotype: This sequence may be a read error, since a much larger clone differs from it by one base. Because the CDR3 is missing its conserved closing phenylalanine or tryptophan, this is likely a read error. This sequence joins TRBV6-1 and TRBJ2-1, with a tentative D call TRBD2 (5 bases). CDR1 is MNHNS, CDR2 SASEGT, per germline. The CDR3 loop spans 14 amino acids. Deletions cut 7 bases from V and 2 bases from J, with 12 bases between. In DNA form, the CDR3 reads TGTGCCAGCACCCGGACTGCCGCCTACAATGAGCAGTTCCTC. It translates to CASTRTAAYNEQFL.

As regards this clonotype: The DNA is left out, because the CDR3 cannot be placed on it with certainty; the CDR3 is given as TCRdb lists it. The CDR3 region is CASSFYICSARPDNQETQYF. The V call is TRBV7-2, the J call TRBJ2-5; TRBD2, as called in the table, went unchecked against the DNA. Germline CDR1 reads SGHTA; CDR2 reads FQGNSA. Including both end residues, the CDR3 is 20 amino acids long.

This clonotype appeared a few times. This sequence joins TRBV6-2 or TRBV6-3 and TRBJ2-3; D remains ambiguous. The CDR3 extends over 12 amino acids. The germline gives CDR1 MNHEY, CDR2 SVGEGT. V gave up 2 bases and J gave up 6 bases, with 6 bases separating them. The CDR3 loop is CASSYLRDTQYF. CDR3 sequence (DNA): TGTGCCAGCAGTTACCTCCGGGATACGCAGTATTTT.